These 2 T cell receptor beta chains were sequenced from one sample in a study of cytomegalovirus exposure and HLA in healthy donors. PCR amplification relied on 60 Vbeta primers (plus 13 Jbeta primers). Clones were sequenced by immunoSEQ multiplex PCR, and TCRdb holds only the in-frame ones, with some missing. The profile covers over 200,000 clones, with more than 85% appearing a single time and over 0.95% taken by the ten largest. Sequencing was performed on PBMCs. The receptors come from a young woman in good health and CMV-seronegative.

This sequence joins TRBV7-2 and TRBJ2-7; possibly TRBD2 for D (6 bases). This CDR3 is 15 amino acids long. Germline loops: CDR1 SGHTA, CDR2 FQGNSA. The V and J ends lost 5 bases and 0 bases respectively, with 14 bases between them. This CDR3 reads CASSPGLQLSYEQYF. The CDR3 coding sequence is TGTGCCAGCAGCCCTGGACTACAGCTCTCCTACGAGCAGTACTTC.

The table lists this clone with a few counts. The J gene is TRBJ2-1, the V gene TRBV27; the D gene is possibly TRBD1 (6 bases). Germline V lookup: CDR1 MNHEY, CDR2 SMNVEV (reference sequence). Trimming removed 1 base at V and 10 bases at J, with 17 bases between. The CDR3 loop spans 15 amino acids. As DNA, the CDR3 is TGTGCCAGCAGTTTATTTGCCAGGGGTGGGGAAGAGCAGTTCTTC. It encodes CASSLFARGGEEQFF.